This is a list of T cell receptor beta chains from one sample in a study of Ad26.COV2.S vaccination and SARS-CoV-2 variants. Repertoires were generated with immunoSEQ multiplex PCR, while TCRdb's copy carries only in-frame clones and drops some. The sample records 350,000 to 450,000 clones, about 91% being singletons. The sequencing used peripheral blood, collected after recovery from COVID-19. Every receptor here comes from a human donor who had recovered from COVID-19. The CDR3 runs from the conserved cysteine through the conserved F or W. A D gene is named only where the DNA matches it firmly. The size entry is marked missing in some rows and otherwise reads once, few, many or a size class.

D	V	size	J	length	CDR3	DNA
.	TRBV4-3	once	TRBJ2-3	16	CASSQGGGIGTDTQYF	TGCGCCAGCAGCCAAGGAGGGGGGATAGGCACAGATACGCAGTATTTT
.	TRBV29-1	once	TRBJ2-3	12	CSAPRGTDTQYF	TGCAGCGCCCCCCGGGGAACCGATACGCAGTATTTT
.	TRBV3-1/TRBV3-2	few	TRBJ2-4	15	CASSQVRDTKNIQYF	TGTGCCAGCAGCCAAGTCAGGGACACCAAAAACATTCAGTACTTC
.	TRBV10-3	.	TRBJ2-7	13	CAISPPGSYEQYF	TGTGCCATCAGTCCCCCGGGGTCCTACGAGCAGTACTTC
.	TRBV7-8	.	TRBJ2-5	13	CASSPSSGETQYF	TGTGCCAGCAGCCCCTCCTCGGGAGAGACCCAGTACTTC
.	TRBV7-8	.	TRBJ1-1	12	CASSPGDDEAFF	TGTGCCAGCAGCCCCGGGGACGACGAAGCTTTCTTT
.	TRBV6-4	.	TRBJ2-3	15	CASSDSPASTDTQYF	TGTGCCAGCAGTGACTCGCCAGCTAGCACAGATACGCAGTATTTT
.	TRBV6-5	.	TRBJ1-5	15	CASSLYSGRDQPQHF	TGTGCCAGCAGTTTGTACTCAGGGAGGGATCAGCCCCAGCATTTT
TRBD1	TRBV4-2	.	TRBJ2-2	18	CASSHGTDRVRLTGELFF	TGTGCCAGCAGCCATGGAACGGACAGGGTACGTCTCACCGGGGAGCTGTTTTTT
.	TRBV10-1	few	TRBJ1-3	15	CASSGSGLSGNTIYF	TGCGCCAGCAGTGGATCAGGGCTATCTGGAAACACCATATATTTT
.	TRBV2	.	TRBJ2-7	12	CASRLLSYEQYF	TGTGCCAGCAGACTGTTGTCCTACGAGCAGTACTTC
.	TRBV12-3/TRBV12-4	.	TRBJ1-1	13	CASRRGEGTEAFF	TGTGCCAGCCGGAGGGGGGAAGGGACTGAAGCTTTCTTT
.	TRBV7-5	.	TRBJ2-3	16	CARSLRGTGYTDTQYF	TGTGCCAGAAGCTTAAGGGGGACGGGTTACACAGATACGCAGTATTTT
.	TRBV5-6	.	TRBJ1-2	14	CASSLPPGLDGYTF	TGTGCCAGCAGCCTCCCCCCAGGTCTCGATGGCTACACCTTC
.	TRBV7-3	.	TRBJ2-7	13	CASSFKQGMEQYF	TGTGCCAGCAGCTTTAAACAGGGTATGGAGCAGTACTTC
.	TRBV6-5	.	TRBJ1-1	13	CASSPREGREAFF	TGTGCCAGCAGTCCACGGGAAGGCAGGGAAGCTTTCTTT
.	TRBV27	.	TRBJ2-1	16	CASSPPPWVGSGEQFF	TGTGCCAGCAGTCCCCCTCCCTGGGTGGGGAGTGGTGAGCAGTTCTTC
TRBD2	TRBV24-1	.	TRBJ2-1	18	CATSEPRLAGGSYNEQFF	TGTGCCACCAGTGAACCTAGACTAGCGGGGGGGTCCTACAATGAGCAGTTCTTC
.	TRBV18	.	TRBJ1-1	11	CASRETAEAFF	TGTGCCAGCCGGGAGACAGCCGAAGCTTTCTTT
TRBD1	TRBV6-5	.	TRBJ2-5	14	CASSLGQIQETQYF	TGTGCCAGCAGTTTGGGACAGATACAAGAGACCCAGTACTTC
.	TRBV19	.	TRBJ1-2	16	CASSPARQGGNYGYTF	TGTGCCAGTAGTCCAGCGCGGCAGGGTGGAAACTATGGCTACACCTTC
.	TRBV13	.	TRBJ2-1	16	CASSLGRGAAYNEQFF	TGTGCCAGCAGCTTAGGTAGGGGGGCGGCCTACAATGAGCAGTTCTTC
.	TRBV7-3	.	TRBJ2-6	17	CASSLFAGTGGANVLTF	TGTGCCAGCAGCTTATTTGCAGGGACGGGTGGGGCCAACGTCTTGACTTTC
.	TRBV2	.	TRBJ2-4	14	CASSGVQGSNIQYF	TGTGCCAGCAGCGGGGTCCAGGGGAGCAACATTCAGTACTTC
.	TRBV6-5	.	TRBJ1-2	14	CASSSQGTNYGYTF	TGTGCCAGCAGTTCCCAGGGAACTAACTATGGCTACACCTTC
.	TRBV9	once	TRBJ2-3	13	CANSGWDTDTQYF	TGTGCCAACAGTGGCTGGGACACAGATACGCAGTATTTT
.	TRBV9	.	TRBJ2-5	14	CASSSPRDEETQYF	TGTGCCAGCAGCTCACCCCGGGATGAGGAGACCCAGTACTTC
.	TRBV4-1	.	TRBJ2-5	15	CASSQDVGHQETQYF	TGCGCCAGCAGCCAAGATGTAGGTCATCAAGAGACCCAGTACTTC
.	TRBV7-9	.	TRBJ2-7	12	CASNQGGDEQYF	TGTGCCAGCAACCAAGGGGGAGACGAGCAGTACTTC